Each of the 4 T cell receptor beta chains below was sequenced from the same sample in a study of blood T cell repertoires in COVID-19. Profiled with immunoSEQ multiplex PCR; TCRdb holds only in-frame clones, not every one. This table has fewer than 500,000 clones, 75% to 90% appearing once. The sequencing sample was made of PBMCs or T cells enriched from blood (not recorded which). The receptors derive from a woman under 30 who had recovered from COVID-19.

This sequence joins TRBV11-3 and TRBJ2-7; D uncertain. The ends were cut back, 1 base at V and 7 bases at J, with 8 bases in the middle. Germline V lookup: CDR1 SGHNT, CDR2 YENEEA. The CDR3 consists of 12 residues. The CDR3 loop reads CASSLGPGEQYF. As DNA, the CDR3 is TGTGCCAGCAGCTTAGGCCCCGGGGAGCAGTACTTC.

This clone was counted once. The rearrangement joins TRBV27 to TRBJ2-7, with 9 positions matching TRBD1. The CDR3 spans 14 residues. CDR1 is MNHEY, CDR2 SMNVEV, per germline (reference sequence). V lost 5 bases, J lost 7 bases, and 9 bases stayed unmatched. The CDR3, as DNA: TGTGCCAGCAGTCAGACAGGGGGTCTAGGGGAGCAGTACTTC. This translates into CASSQTGGLGEQYF.

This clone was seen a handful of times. CDR3 nucleotide sequence: TGTGCCAGCAGAATCGGACAGAATTCACCCCTCCACTTT. Its translation is CASRIGQNSPLHF. The chain employs TRBV12-3 or TRBV12-4 and TRBJ1-6, with a weak D call TRBD1 (6 bases). Trimming pared 6 bases from V and 7 bases from J, leaving 10 bases between. The CDR3 contains 13 residues.

As DNA, the CDR3 is TGTGCCAGCACCTCGGGACAGGGGAAGCAGTACTTC. Translation gives CASTSGQGKQYF. The chain couples TRBV18 to TRBJ2-7; the match to TRBD1 covers 10 bases. The CDR3 runs 12 residues. Germline lookup yields CDR1 KGHSH and CDR2 LQKENI. J lost 8 bases, V lost 8 bases, and 6 bases had no gene match. The whole variable domain, remainder taken from reference TRBV18 and TRBJ2-7, is NAGVMQNPRHLVRRRGQEARLRCSPMKGHSHVYWYRQLPEEGLKFMVYLQKENIIDESGMPKERFSAEFPKEGPSILRIQQVVRGDSAAYFCASTSGQGKQYFGPGTRLTVT.